This T cell receptor beta chain was captured in a study of shared clonotypes between healthy human individuals. The protocol was immunoSEQ multiplex PCR, while the TCRdb copy is restricted to in-frame clones and leaves out a portion. The profile shows some 1 million clones, 65% to 75% of them singletons. The ends were cut back, 4 bases at V and 1 base at J, with 16 bases in the middle. Germline V gene lookup returns CDR1 SQVTM and CDR2 ANQGSEA. This CDR3 has 16 residues. The V call is TRBV29-1, the J call TRBJ2-2; a possible D gene is TRBD2 (5 bases). What was sequenced was memory CD4+ T cells sorted from blood. Subset reported: CD45RA-negative fraction. The sequence derives from a man between 18 and 35 years old in good health. CDR3 in amino acids: CSVGGPLARNTGELFF. CDR3 nucleotide sequence: TGCAGCGTTGGAGGTCCTCTAGCCCGGAACACCGGGGAGCTGTTTTTT.